This T cell receptor beta chain appears in the sequencing data of a study of T cell responses to AZD1222 COVID-19 vaccine. Assay used: immunoSEQ multiplex PCR; TCRdb lists only in-frame clones, some missing. The table shows 120,000 to 150,000 clones, with over 80% occurring only once. This CDR3 is 13 amino acids long. CDR1 and CDR2 from the germline V gene are MNHEY and SVGAGI. V was shortened by 7 bases and J by 4 bases, with 13 bases between the two germline ends. The chain employs TRBV6-5 and TRBJ1-1, with D possibly TRBD1 on 5 matching bases. This sample comprised peripheral blood, obtained 28 days after the second AZD1222 dose. This sequence was found in an adult who received the AZD1222 COVID-19 vaccine. This chain's CDR3 is CASTQGYSTEAFF. CDR3 nucleotides: TGTGCCAGCACCCAGGGATACAGCACTGAAGCTTTCTTT.